The 23 T cell receptor beta chains reported below all come from one sample, sequenced in a study of cytomegalovirus exposure and HLA in healthy donors. The PCR had 60 Vbeta and 13 Jbeta primers. TCRdb's table, derived via immunoSEQ multiplex PCR, lists solely in-frame clones and lacks some. The sample includes roughly 150,000 clones, roughly 79% of them seen just once. Material: PBMCs. These receptors were obtained from a male donor in good health and CMV-seronegative.

The J gene is TRBJ2-7, the V gene TRBV5-6; 8 bases line up with TRBD1. The J segment lost 9 bases and the V segment lost 6 bases, leaving 14 bases of the junction unmatched. Germline assignment: CDR1 SGHDT and CDR2 YYEEEE. The length of the CDR3 is 14 residues. The CDR3 coding sequence is TGTGCCAGCACCGCCGGCGACAGGGGAGGTGTGCAGTACTTC. Protein product: CASTAGDRGGVQYF.

The chain joins TRBV27 to TRBJ2-1; TRBD1 might be the D (6 bases). Deletions cut 4 bases from V and 7 bases from J, with 20 bases between. Germline V gives CDR1 MNHEY, CDR2 SMNVEV (reference sequence). The CDR3 has 16 amino acids. Here the CDR3 DNA reads TGTGCCAGCAGTTCCCTCAACAGGGAACGGAGGAATGAGCAGTTCTTC. It codes for CASSSLNRERRNEQFF.

As DNA, the CDR3 is TGTGCCACCAGCAGAGCCCGACAAGGGAACACTGAAGCTTTCTTT. Translating gives CATSRARQGNTEAFF. The chain combines TRBV15 with TRBJ1-1; D gene ambiguous. Trimming cost V 1 base and J 1 base, with 10 bases left between them. CDR3 length equals 15 residues. From germline, CDR1 is LNHNV and CDR2 YYDKDF (reference sequence).

The gene calls are TRBV7-8 and TRBJ1-1; possibly TRBD1 for D (5 bases). The germline V and J ends were trimmed by 3 bases and 7 bases, with 12 bases remaining between them. CDR3 length: 13 amino acids. The germline gives CDR1 SGHVS, CDR2 FQNEAQ. The CDR3 DNA follows: TGTGCCAGCAGCTTGGGGGGAGGGAGTGAAGCTTTCTTT. Translating it yields CASSLGGGSEAFF. Complete variable domain (other parts from reference TRBV7-8 and TRBJ1-1): GAGVSQSPRYKVAKRGQDVALRCDPISGHVSLFWYQQALGQGPEFLTYFQNEAQLDKSGLPSDRFFAERPEGSVSTLKIQRTQQEDSAVYLCASSLGGGSEAFFGQGTRLTVV.

This clone was seen once. The chain is built from TRBV10-3 and TRBJ1-1, with 9 nucleotides matching TRBD1. This CDR3 is 14 amino acids long. From germline, CDR1 is ENHRY and CDR2 SYGVKD. The ends lost 4 bases at V and 4 bases at J; junction bases unmatched: 4. CDR3 amino acids: CAISGGQGSTEAFF. The CDR3 nucleotides are TGTGCCATCAGTGGGGGACAGGGTTCCACTGAAGCTTTCTTT.

The chain combines TRBV2 with TRBJ1-3; no reliable D call. Per germline, CDR1 SNHLY and CDR2 FYNNEI. This CDR3 has 14 amino acids. The V end was cut by 7 bases, the J end by 0 bases, with 10 bases between. The CDR3 loop is CASMRGDSGNTIYF. The CDR3 DNA reads TGTGCCAGCATGCGGGGAGACTCTGGAAACACCATATATTTT.

V gene TRBV7-6 combines with J gene TRBJ1-4, with a weak D call TRBD1 (6 bases). CDR1 SGHVS and CDR2 FNYEAQ come from the germline V gene. The V end lost 0 bases, the J end lost 5 bases, and 10 bases lay between the germline ends. The CDR3 loop spans 15 amino acids. The CDR3 DNA reads TGTGCCAGCAGCTTAGCGCGTGGACAGAATGAAAAACTGTTTTTT. Amino acids: CASSLARGQNEKLFF.

V usage is TRBV6-6 and J usage is TRBJ1-5; D might be TRBD1 (5 bases). Germline V gives CDR1 MNHNY, CDR2 SVGAGI (reference sequence). The CDR3 runs 15 residues. Deletions cut 2 bases from V and 1 base from J, with 9 bases between. In nucleotides, the CDR3 is TGTGCCAGCAGTTACGACGGGGGGAGCAATCAGCCCCAGCATTTT. It specifies CASSYDGGSNQPQHF.

The chain couples TRBV10-3 to TRBJ1-5; the D gene is possibly TRBD1 (6 bases). Trimming removed 6 bases at V and 0 bases at J, with 9 bases between. In germline, CDR1 is ENHRY, CDR2 SYGVKD. The CDR3 covers 14 residues. The CDR3 region is CAIRQGPSNQPQHF. The DNA of the CDR3 is TGTGCCATCAGGCAGGGGCCTAGCAATCAGCCCCAGCATTTT.

The chain employs TRBV5-6 and TRBJ1-1; D might be TRBD1 (5 bases). In germline, CDR1 is SGHDT, CDR2 YYEEEE. The CDR3 sequence is 16 residues long. V was shortened by 3 bases and J by 5 bases, with 20 bases between the two germline ends. The CDR3 loop reads CASSSSSGRQGTEAFF. CDR3 DNA sequence: TGTGCCAGCAGCTCCTCGAGTGGCCGGCAGGGTACTGAAGCTTTCTTT.

The chain uses TRBV7-2 and TRBJ2-5; TRBD1 matches at 10 bases. Looked up from germline, CDR1 is SGHTA and CDR2 is FQGNSA. The CDR3 is made up of 14 amino acids. With 4 bases clipped from V and 7 bases from J, the junction kept 6 bases outside the gene matches. DNA of the CDR3: TGTGCCAGCAGCTATCAGGACAGGGGGTGGACCCAGTACTTC. It is translated as CASSYQDRGWTQYF.

This clone was found a few times. The chain combines TRBV27 with TRBJ2-3, with a tentative D call TRBD1 (6 bases). Germline V CDR1 and CDR2: MNHEY, SMNVEV (reference sequence). The CDR3 covers 18 residues. Deletions cut 6 bases from V and 1 base from J, with 23 bases between. CDR3 sequence reads: CASSPPTVDRRGTDTQYF. In DNA form, the CDR3 reads TGTGCCAGCAGCCCACCGACAGTTGACAGGCGGGGCACAGATACGCAGTATTTT.

The CDR3 region has the DNA TGTGCCAGCATCGGAGGACTAGCGATCGGGGAGCTGTTTTTT. It codes for CASIGGLAIGELFF. The chain uses TRBV2 and TRBJ2-2; TRBD2 matches 9 bases. CDR1 is SNHLY, CDR2 FYNNEI, per germline. The CDR3 has 14 residues. The trim removed 7 bases at V and 7 bases at J, leaving 7 bases unmatched.

The chain carries TRBV7-9 and TRBJ1-5; D gene uncertain. There are 13 residues in the CDR3. Trimming cost V 1 base and J 4 bases, with 5 bases left between them. Germline CDR1 reads SEHNR; CDR2 reads FQNEAQ (reference sequence). The CDR3 coding sequence is TGTGCCAGCAGCTTAGTGGAGAATCAGCCCCAGCATTTT. Protein: CASSLVENQPQHF.

The chain joins TRBV18 to TRBJ1-1; a weak D match, TRBD1 (6 bases). CDR3 size: 14 residues. V lost 4 bases and J lost 4, with 13 bases in between. The germline CDR1 and CDR2 sequences are KGHSH and LQKENI. CDR3 amino acids: CASSRNREGTEAFF. DNA of the CDR3: TGTGCCAGCTCACGTAACAGGGAGGGCACTGAAGCTTTCTTT.

The chain uses TRBV10-3 and TRBJ2-1; the match to TRBD2 covers 12 bases. This CDR3 comprises 15 residues. Germline-derived CDR1 and CDR2 are ENHRY and SYGVKD. Trimming cost V 5 bases and J 3 bases; bases outside gene matches: 2. The CDR3 coding sequence is TGTGCCATCAGTCCGACTAGCGGGGGCTACAATGAGCAGTTCTTC. Its translation: CAISPTSGGYNEQFF.

V usage is TRBV2 and J usage is TRBJ1-1; TRBD1 matches at 9 bases. Germline CDR1 is SNHLY and CDR2 is FYNNEI. The CDR3 runs 14 residues. The V gene end was trimmed by 3 bases and the J gene end by 10 bases; junction bases not matched to a gene: 9. The CDR3 DNA is TGTGCCAGCAGTGATATGAACAGGGGGCAGGTAGCTTTCTTT. Translating it yields CASSDMNRGQVAFF.

This clone occurred a few times. The chain employs TRBV6-5 and TRBJ2-5; weak D call: TRBD1 (5 bases). V lost 5 bases, J lost 5 bases, and 12 bases lay in between. Germline loops: CDR1 MNHEY, CDR2 SVGAGI. CDR3 length: 13 amino acids. CDR3 nucleotide sequence: TGTGCCAGCAGTAATCCAGGGCTTGAGACCCAGTACTTC. As protein: CASSNPGLETQYF.

The rearrangement links TRBV29-1 to TRBJ1-1; 11 bases align to TRBD1. The V segment lost 6 bases and the J segment 5 bases; nucleotides outside the gene matches: 8. The CDR3 consists of 14 residues. In germline, CDR1 is SQVTM, CDR2 ANQGSEA. The CDR3 protein is CSVGQGAVRTEAFF. The CDR3 coding sequence is TGCAGCGTAGGACAGGGGGCAGTGAGGACTGAAGCTTTCTTT.

This clone was picked up one time. The J gene is TRBJ1-4, the V gene TRBV30, with a possible D match to TRBD1 (5 bases). The V end lost 3 bases, the J end lost 8 bases, and 13 bases lay between the germline ends. CDR1 is GTSNPN, CDR2 SVGIG, per germline (reference sequence). The CDR3 contains 13 residues. For the CDR3, the DNA is TGTGCCTGGAGAGGGGAAGGTCGAGAAAAACTGTTTTTT. Protein: CAWRGEGREKLFF.

The V gene is TRBV5-1, the J gene TRBJ1-2, with D uncertain. Germline V gene data show CDR1 as SGHRS and CDR2 as YFSETQ. Trimming stripped 5 bases from V and 1 base from J, with 6 bases between. This CDR3 has 12 amino acids. The CDR3 loop reads CASSLDNYGYTF. CDR3 nucleotides: TGCGCCAGCAGTTTAGATAACTATGGCTACACCTTC.

The CDR3 DNA follows: TGTGCCAGCCACAGGACTAACTATGGCTACACCTTC. Its translation is CASHRTNYGYTF. This chain connects TRBV25-1 to TRBJ1-2, with a tentative D call TRBD1 (5 bases). V lost 8 bases to trimming and J lost 0 bases, with 7 bases between them. Germline lookup yields CDR1 MGHDK and CDR2 SYGVNS. The CDR3 has 12 residues.

The chain joins TRBV7-6 to TRBJ2-3; 8 bases line up with TRBD2. CDR3 length: 17 amino acids. V lost 5 bases and J lost 5; bases outside the gene matches: 15. The germline V gene has CDR1 SGHVS and CDR2 FNYEAQ. The CDR3 protein is CASSRLARSLAGDTQYF. CDR3 sequence (DNA): TGTGCCAGCAGCAGGTTAGCTAGGTCGCTAGCGGGAGATACGCAGTATTTT.